The clone carrying this T cell receptor (beta chain) has more than one count but fewer than ten. The record originates from a study of T-cell reconstitution after alpha-beta-depleted transplantation in children. There are 22 residues in the CDR3. As it was prepared, the TCRbeta library received unique molecular identifiers. MiXCR, run by TCRdb on the PCR reads, gives a single entry per CDR3 protein. The table includes around 600,000 distinct CDR3 sequences, over 9.5% detected once. This sequence originates from a human donor who donated a stem cell graft to a child with acute myeloid leukemia. This chain links TRBV21-1 with TRBJ2-2; the table's D gene call, TRBD2, was not cross checked with the DNA. TRBV21-1 is a pseudogene. The material was PBMCs from the stem cell graft donor, obtained from the stem cell graft. Here the CDR3 DNA reads TGTGCCAGCAGCAAAGGACCCGGGACTAGCGGGAGTAGTAAAAATTGGGCCGGGGAGCTGTTTTTT. Its protein is CASSKGPGTSGSSKNWAGELFF.